What follows are 15 T cell receptor beta chains derived from one specimen sequenced in a study of early T cells in non-severe SARS-CoV-2 infection. TCRdb reanalysed the 5' RACE reads using MiXCR and keeps one entry per CDR3 protein. The sample lists 75,000 to 80,000 distinct CDR3 sequences; roughly 12% were seen once. This material consisted of whole blood, taken at baseline. All receptors come from an adult who was a healthcare worker with PCR-confirmed SARS-CoV-2 infection or an uninfected control (not recorded which).

This clonotype was detected a few times. The chain recombines TRBV12-3 or TRBV12-4 with TRBJ2-7; D remains ambiguous. The ends were cut back, 6 bases at V and 0 bases at J, with 9 bases in the middle. This CDR3 spans 13 amino acids. CDR3 in amino acids: CASSLLSSYEQYF. CDR3 sequence (DNA): TGTGCCAGCAGCCTCCTAAGCTCCTACGAGCAGTACTTC.

The chain recombines TRBV20-1 with TRBJ2-1; perhaps TRBD2 as D (5 bases). Germline V gives CDR1 DFQATT, CDR2 SNEGSKA (reference sequence). CDR3 size: 12 residues. The V and J ends lost 3 bases and 6 bases respectively, with 9 bases between them. In DNA, the CDR3 is TGCAGTGCTAGTAGGAGCGGCAATGAGCAGTTCTTC. It is translated as CSASRSGNEQFF.

The sample holds one count of this clonotype. The CDR3, as DNA: TGCAGCGTTGATGAATCTCTAGCCAGCACAGATACGCAGTATTTT. As protein: CSVDESLASTDTQYF. The rearrangement joins TRBV29-1 to TRBJ2-3; possible D gene TRBD2, 5 bases. This CDR3 has 15 residues. V dropped 3 bases and J dropped 0 bases, with 13 bases sitting between them. In germline, CDR1 is SQVTM, CDR2 ANQGSEA.

This clonotype was seen repeatedly, ten times or more. The chain joins TRBV29-1 to TRBJ2-5; 8 nucleotides match TRBD1. Germline CDR1 is SQVTM and CDR2 is ANQGSEA. V lost 6 bases, J lost 0 bases, and 6 bases stayed unmatched. CDR3 length: 14 amino acids. CDR3 bases: TGCAGCGTGGGGACAGGATCCTACCAAGAGACCCAGTACTTC. This sequence encodes CSVGTGSYQETQYF. Based on the CDR3 plus reference TRBV29-1 and TRBJ2-5, the full variable domain is SAVISQKPSRDICQRGTSLTIQCQVDSQVTMMFWYRQQPGQSLTLIATANQGSEATYESGFVIDKFPISRPNLTFSTLTVSNMSPEDSSIYLCSVGTGSYQETQYFGPGTRLLVL.

This clonotype was seen a handful of times. The genes are TRBV5-4 and TRBJ1-2; tentative D call: TRBD1 (5 bases). The CDR3 spans 14 residues. The V end was cut by 4 bases, the J end by 4 bases, with 14 bases between. Germline V gene lookup returns CDR1 SGHNT and CDR2 YYREEE (reference sequence). The CDR3 DNA reads TGTGCCAGCAGCCCGGAGAGGGACCCCTATGGCTACACCTTC. It is translated as CASSPERDPYGYTF.

V usage is TRBV18 and J usage is TRBJ2-1; D uncertain. Germline CDR1 is KGHSH and CDR2 is LQKENI. This CDR3 is built from 12 residues. V was cut by 2 bases and J by 6 bases, with 5 bases left in between. Here the CDR3 reads CASSPNFNEQFF. DNA for the CDR3: TGTGCCAGCTCACCAAACTTCAATGAGCAGTTCTTC.

This clonotype was seen a handful of times. The chain joins TRBV27 to TRBJ1-5; perhaps TRBD1 as D (6 bases). The CDR3 is 15 residues long. Looked up from germline, CDR1 is MNHEY and CDR2 is SMNVEV (reference sequence). The germline V and J ends were trimmed by 1 base and 0 bases, with 7 bases remaining between them. CDR3 residues: CASSLWTDSNQPQHF. CDR3 bases: TGTGCCAGCAGTTTATGGACAGATAGCAATCAGCCCCAGCATTTT.

In this sample, this clonotype turned up many times. V usage is TRBV6-1 and J usage is TRBJ2-1, with D possibly TRBD1 on 6 matching bases. The V gene's germline CDR1 is MNHNS and CDR2 SASEGT. V lost 2 bases and J 5 bases, leaving 16 bases between the germline ends. CDR3 size: 16 residues. CDR3: CASSELDRKVDNEQFF. The CDR3 DNA reads as TGTGCCAGCAGTGAACTGGACAGAAAAGTAGACAATGAGCAGTTCTTC.

The CDR3 region is CASSSRRGTPTTTTDTQYF. The CDR3 DNA sequence: TGTGCCAGCAGCTCCAGACGAGGGACCCCGACTACGACCACAGATACGCAGTATTTT. The chain links TRBV7-9 to TRBJ2-3, with D possibly called TRBD1 or TRBD2 (5 bases each). The CDR3 covers 19 residues. Trimming left V 4 bases short and J 2 bases short, with 25 bases between. Germline CDR1 SEHNR, CDR2 FQNEAQ (reference sequence).

This clonotype was found many times. CDR3 nucleotides: TGTGCCAGCAGTCCTAGCGGTAACTCCTACAATGAGCAGTTCTTC. It translates to CASSPSGNSYNEQFF. This chain connects TRBV28 to TRBJ2-1, with 7 bases matching TRBD2. The CDR3 length is 15 residues. Germline V gene sequence: CDR1 MDHEN, CDR2 SYDVKM. J gave up 0 bases and V 5 bases, and 4 bases lay outside the gene matches. Variable domain in full (rest from reference TRBV28 and TRBJ2-1): DVKVTQSSRYLVKRTGEKVFLECVQDMDHENMFWYRQDPGLGLRLIYFSYDVKMKEKGDIPEGYSVSREKKERFSLILESASTNQTSMYLCASSPSGNSYNEQFFGPGTRLTVL.

This clonotype was counted only a few times. The J gene is TRBJ2-7, the V gene TRBV20-1; 8 nucleotides match TRBD1. Germline trimming cut 6 bases from V and 5 bases from J; bases unmatched to any gene: 9. The germline V gene has CDR1 DFQATT and CDR2 SNEGSKA (reference sequence). The length of the CDR3 is 13 residues. DNA for the CDR3: TGCAGTGCCGCGCAGGGGGCCGGTCACGAGCAGTACTTC. Protein: CSAAQGAGHEQYF.

This clonotype was counted at least ten times. The chain employs TRBV7-2 and TRBJ2-1, with no clear D. Trimming pared 4 bases from V and 2 bases from J, leaving 12 bases between. This CDR3 spans 15 amino acids. In germline, CDR1 is SGHTA, CDR2 FQGNSA. The CDR3 loop is CASSSSWGTYNEQFF. The CDR3 DNA reads TGTGCCAGCAGCTCCTCCTGGGGAACCTACAATGAGCAGTTCTTC.

This clonotype was recorded at least ten times. V and J are TRBV21-1 and TRBJ1-1; the D call in the table, TRBD1, was not verified against the DNA. TRBV21-1 constitutes a pseudogene. CDR3 size: 18 residues. The CDR3 coding sequence is TGTGCCAGCCCCAAGGTTCAACGTGGCCGGGTGGATAGCACTGAAGCTTTCTTT. Protein sequence: CASPKVQRGRVDSTEAFF.

The chain's CDR3 is CSARDLGEINQPQHF. In DNA, the CDR3 is TGCAGTGCTAGAGATCTCGGTGAAATCAATCAGCCCCAGCATTTT. The chain has TRBV20-1 and TRBJ1-5, with unresolved D. Germline V gene lookup returns CDR1 DFQATT and CDR2 SNEGSKA (reference sequence). Trimming left V 0 bases short and J 3 bases short, with 12 bases between. The CDR3 extends over 15 amino acids.

This clonotype occurred many times. V is TRBV27 and J is TRBJ1-6; the D is unclear. This CDR3 has 15 amino acids. V dropped 4 bases and J dropped 7 bases, with 14 bases sitting between them. Germline assignment: CDR1 MNHEY and CDR2 SMNVEV (reference sequence). The CDR3 DNA reads TGTGCCAGCAGTTCCCTTGAGGGTTGGAATTCACCCCTCCACTTT. It codes for CASSSLEGWNSPLHF.